In its sample, the clone carrying this TCR beta chain was seen many times. The sample comes from a study of T-cell reconstitution after alpha-beta-depleted transplantation in children. Construction of the TCRbeta library involved unique molecular identifiers. TCRdb recomputed calls from the PCR reads with MiXCR, one row per CDR3 protein. The table includes over 150,000 distinct CDR3 sequences, approximately 6.6% detected once. The sample consisted of PBMCs from the stem cell graft donor, taken from the stem cell graft. The sequence came from a human donor who donated a stem cell graft to a child with Wiskott-Aldrich syndrome.

CDR3 amino acids: CATSRDLGQENIQYF. The CDR3, as DNA: TGTGCCACCAGCAGAGACCTGGGCCAGGAGAACATTCAGTACTTC. V and J are TRBV15 and TRBJ2-4; the D is unclear. CDR3 length: 15 residues. From germline, CDR1 is LNHNV and CDR2 YYDKDF (reference sequence). V was cut by 0 bases and J by 7 bases, with 13 bases left in between.